This T cell receptor (beta chain) was recovered during a study of blood T cell repertoires in COVID-19. The repertoire was sequenced with immunoSEQ multiplex PCR; TCRdb's copy has only in-frame clones and lacks some. The data contain about 120,000 clones, more than 60% of them singletons. With V trimmed by 3 bases and J by 4 bases, 7 bases remained unmatched. The CDR3 spans 16 residues. The germline CDR1 and CDR2 sequences are SGHRS and YFSETQ. The sample comprised peripheral blood. The chain uses TRBV5-1 and TRBJ2-5, with TRBD2 identical over 12 bases. This TCR was recovered from a woman aged 70-85 years with acute or convalescent COVID-19. CDR3 DNA: TGCGCCAGCAGCTCAGGACTAGCGGGACTCTCAGAGACCCAGTACTTC. Protein product: CASSSGLAGLSETQYF. The full variable domain, in which reference TRBV5-1 and TRBJ2-5 provide the parts outside the CDR3, is KAGVTQTPRYLIKTRGQQVTLSCSPISGHRSVSWYQQTPGQGLQFLFEYFSETQRNKGNFPGRFSGRQFSNSRSEMNVSTLELGDSALYLCASSSGLAGLSETQYFGPGTRLLVL.